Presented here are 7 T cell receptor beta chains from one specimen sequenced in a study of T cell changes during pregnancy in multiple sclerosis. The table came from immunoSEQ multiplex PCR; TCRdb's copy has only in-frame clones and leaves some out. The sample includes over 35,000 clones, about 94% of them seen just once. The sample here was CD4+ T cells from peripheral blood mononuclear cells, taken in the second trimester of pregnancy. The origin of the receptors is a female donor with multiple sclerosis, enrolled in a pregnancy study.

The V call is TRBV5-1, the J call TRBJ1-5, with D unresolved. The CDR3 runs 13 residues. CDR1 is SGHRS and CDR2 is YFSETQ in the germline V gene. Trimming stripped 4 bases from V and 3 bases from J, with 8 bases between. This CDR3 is CASSTGSNQPQHF. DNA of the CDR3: TGCGCCAGCAGCACGGGTTCCAATCAGCCCCAGCATTTT.

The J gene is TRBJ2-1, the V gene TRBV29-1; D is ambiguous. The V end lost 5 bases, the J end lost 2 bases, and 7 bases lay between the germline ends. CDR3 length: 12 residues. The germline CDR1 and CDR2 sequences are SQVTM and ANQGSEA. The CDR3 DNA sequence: TGCAGCGTTTTAGCCACCTACAATGAGCAGTTCTTC. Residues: CSVLATYNEQFF.

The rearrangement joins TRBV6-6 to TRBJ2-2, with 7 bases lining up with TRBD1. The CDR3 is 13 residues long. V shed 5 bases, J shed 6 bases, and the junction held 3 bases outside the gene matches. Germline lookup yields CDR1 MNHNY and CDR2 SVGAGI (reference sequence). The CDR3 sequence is CASSRQGAGELFF. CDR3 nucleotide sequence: TGTGCCAGCAGTCGACAGGGCGCCGGGGAGCTGTTTTTT.

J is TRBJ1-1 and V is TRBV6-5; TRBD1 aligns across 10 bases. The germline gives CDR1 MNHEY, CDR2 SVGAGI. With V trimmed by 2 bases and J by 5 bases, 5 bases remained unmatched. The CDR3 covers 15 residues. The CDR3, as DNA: TGTGCCAGCAGTTACGGGGACAGGGGAGGAACTGAAGCTTTCTTT. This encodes CASSYGDRGGTEAFF.

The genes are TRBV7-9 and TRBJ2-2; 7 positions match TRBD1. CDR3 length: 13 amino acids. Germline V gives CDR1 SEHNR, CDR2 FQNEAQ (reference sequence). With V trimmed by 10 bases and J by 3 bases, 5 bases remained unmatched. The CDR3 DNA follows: TGTGCCATCGACAGGGCCGACACCGGGGAGCTGTTTTTT. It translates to CAIDRADTGELFF.

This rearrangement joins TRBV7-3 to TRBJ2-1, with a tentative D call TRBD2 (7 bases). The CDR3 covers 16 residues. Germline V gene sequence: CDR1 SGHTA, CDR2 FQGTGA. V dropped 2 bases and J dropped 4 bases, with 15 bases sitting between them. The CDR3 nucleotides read TGTGCCAGCAGCTTAGGGGGCGGGAGAATGTACAATGAGCAGTTCTTC. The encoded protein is CASSLGGGRMYNEQFF.

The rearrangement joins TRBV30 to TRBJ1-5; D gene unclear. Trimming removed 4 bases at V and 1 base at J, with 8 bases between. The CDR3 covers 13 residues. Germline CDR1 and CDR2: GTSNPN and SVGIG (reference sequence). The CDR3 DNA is TGTGCCTGGACCCCTAGGAGCAATCAGCCCCAGCATTTT. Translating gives CAWTPRSNQPQHF. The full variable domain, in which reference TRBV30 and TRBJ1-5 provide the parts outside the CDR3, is SQTIHQWPATLVQPVGSPLSLECTVEGTSNPNLYWYRQAAGRGLQLLFYSVGIGQISSEVPQNLSASRPQDRQFILSSKKLLLSDSGFYLCAWTPRSNQPQHFGDGTRLSIL.